The clone carrying this T cell receptor beta chain was detected ten times or more. The ends were cut back, 4 bases at V and 8 bases at J, with 8 bases in the middle. Germline V lookup: CDR1 SQVTM, CDR2 ANQGSEA. This CDR3 spans 10 amino acids. Building the TCR beta libraries relied on iRepertoire HTBI primers, and CDR3 regions underwent Arm-PCR. TCRdb fed the multiplex PCR reads into MiXCR, producing one record per CDR3 protein. The sample lists roughly 440,000 distinct CDR3 sequences, about 17% occurring once. This specimen comes from a study of regulatory T cells in long-lasting Graves disease. Time point defined: newly diagnosed GD, antithyroid drugs for less than 3 months. Isolated PBMC RNA provided the starting material for the TCR library. These records were also assigned to another study, of T cells in Graves' hyperthyroidism and ophthalmopathy.

The receptor comes from a woman aged 18-29 years with Graves disease. The material sequenced was peripheral blood mononuclear cells (PBMCs), taken at new diagnosis, from a patient treated with antithyroid drugs. The chain employs TRBV29-1 and TRBJ1-1; the D is unclear. DNA of the CDR3: TGCAGCGTTGGAGCGCCCGAAGCTTTCTTT. This gives the protein CSVGAPEAFF.